This passage covers 17 T cell receptor beta chains from one sample sequenced in a study of blood T cell repertoires in COVID-19. Clones were sequenced by immunoSEQ multiplex PCR, and TCRdb holds only the in-frame ones, with some missing. The repertoire includes some 100,000 clones, about 80% of them detected once, and roughly 6.2% sits in the top ten. Input material: peripheral blood. Source of these receptors: a man aged 65-85 years with acute or convalescent COVID-19.

This clone was counted between two and nine times. The J gene is TRBJ1-6, the V gene TRBV18; 9 positions match TRBD1. This CDR3 has 15 residues. Germline V CDR1 and CDR2: KGHSH, LQKENI. The J segment lost 10 bases and the V segment lost 3 bases, leaving 7 bases of the junction unmatched. The DNA of the CDR3 is TGTGCCAGCTCACCGCCTGAGGACAGGGGATCACCCCTCCACTTT. Translation gives CASSPPEDRGSPLHF.

This clone appeared a few times. The rearrangement uses TRBV7-7 and TRBJ2-2, with 8 positions matching TRBD1. J gave up 5 bases and V 6 bases, and 5 bases lay outside the gene matches. CDR3 size: 14 residues. Germline values: CDR1 SSHAT, CDR2 FNYEAQ (reference sequence). The CDR3 is CASRSTGETGELFF. The CDR3, as DNA: TGTGCCAGCAGGTCGACAGGGGAGACCGGGGAGCTGTTTTTT. Full variable domain (rest looked up from reference TRBV7-7 and TRBJ2-2): GAGVSQSPRYKVTKRGQDVTLRCDPISSHATLYWYQQALGQGPEFLTYFNYEAQPDKSGLPSDRFSAERPEGSISTLTIQRTEQRDSAMYRCASRSTGETGELFFGEGSRLTVL.

The rearrangement links TRBV3-1 (or the pseudogene TRBV3-2) to TRBJ1-2, with a weak D call TRBD1 (5 bases). CDR1 is LGHDT, CDR2 YNNKEL, per germline (reference sequence). V lost 0 bases to trimming and J lost 1 base, with 9 bases between them. CDR3 length equals 15 residues. CDR3 DNA: TGTGCCAGCAGCCAAGATAAGGGGCGTAACTATGGCTACACCTTC. Its translation: CASSQDKGRNYGYTF.

V is TRBV7-2 and J is TRBJ1-1; TRBD1 matches at 7 bases. This CDR3 is built from 14 residues. After removal of 2 bases from V and 1 base from J, the junction contained 1 base not matched to a gene. Germline V gene sequence: CDR1 SGHTA, CDR2 FQGNSA. CDR3 in amino acids: CASSLNRGNTEAFF. Written as DNA, the CDR3 is TGTGCCAGCAGCTTAAACAGGGGGAACACTGAAGCTTTCTTT.

The chain links TRBV21-1 to TRBJ2-3; the table's D gene call, TRBD2, was not cross checked with the DNA. TRBV21-1 is labeled a pseudogene. CDR3 length: 16 amino acids. CDR3 DNA: TGTGCCAGCAGCAAAAGCGGGCAGGAAAGCACAGATACGCAGTATTTT. Its protein product is CASSKSGQESTDTQYF.

In DNA form, the CDR3 reads TGTGCCAGCACCCTCGAGGGCATCTCTAGTAGGCAGTATTTT. It yields the protein CASTLEGISSRQYF. The chain has TRBV7-8 and TRBJ2-3; D is possibly TRBD2 (5 bases). The CDR3 totals 14 residues. V was clipped by 7 bases and J by 11 bases, with 22 bases between them. Germline CDR1 reads SGHVS; CDR2 reads FQNEAQ.

V usage is TRBV28 and J usage is TRBJ2-5, with TRBD1 matching over 10 bases. Germline V gene data show CDR1 as MDHEN and CDR2 as SYDVKM. J was trimmed by 5 bases and V by 5 bases; bases with no gene match: 5. The CDR3 has 14 residues. The CDR3, as DNA: TGTGCCAGCAGTCCGGGACAGGGGACGGAGACCCAGTACTTC. This gives the protein CASSPGQGTETQYF.

The chain has TRBV5-1 and TRBJ1-2; TRBD1 might be the D (6 bases). Germline CDR1 SGHRS, CDR2 YFSETQ. Trimming left V 4 bases short and J 8 bases short, with 21 bases between. The CDR3 consists of 15 residues. The CDR3 region has the DNA TGCGCCAGCAGCGCCCGAGGGGGGGCTATGTACGGCTACACCTTC. Its translation is CASSARGGAMYGYTF.

V and J are TRBV30 and TRBJ2-7; possibly TRBD2 for D (6 bases). V dropped 3 bases and J dropped 0 bases, with 9 bases sitting between them. Per germline, CDR1 GTSNPN and CDR2 SVGIG (reference sequence). The CDR3 consists of 13 residues. CDR3 in DNA: TGTGCCTGGAGCCTCGGGAGCTCCTACGAGCAGTACTTC. This translates into CAWSLGSSYEQYF.

This clone has only one observation. This sequence joins TRBV5-1 and TRBJ1-4; perhaps TRBD1 as D (6 bases). This CDR3 is built from 14 residues. The V gene's germline CDR1 is SGHRS and CDR2 YFSETQ. The germline V and J ends were trimmed by 8 bases and 0 bases, with 11 bases remaining between them. The CDR3 DNA reads TGCGCCAGTACCCCAGGGGCAACTAATGAAAAACTGTTTTTT. This gives the protein CASTPGATNEKLFF.

The CDR3 is CASSTPPGGGYGYTF. CDR3 DNA: TGTGCCAGTAGTACACCCCCAGGGGGCGGCTATGGCTACACCTTC. This chain joins TRBV19 and TRBJ1-2, with TRBD1 identical over 8 bases. This CDR3 contains 15 residues. Germline lookup yields CDR1 LNHDA and CDR2 SQIVND (reference sequence). After removal of 4 bases from V and 4 bases from J, the junction contained 8 bases not matched to a gene.

The chain couples TRBV13 to TRBJ2-7, with TRBD1 matching 9 bases. Germline V gene lookup returns CDR1 PRHDT and CDR2 FYEKMQ (reference sequence). J gave up 4 bases and V 4 bases, and 8 bases lay outside the gene matches. The CDR3 runs 15 residues. The CDR3 is CASSSGGQGPYEQYF. DNA for the CDR3: TGTGCCAGCAGCTCCGGGGGACAGGGTCCTTACGAGCAGTACTTC.

DNA of the CDR3: TGTGCCAGCAGCACCACAGGGACCTACAATGAGCAGTTCTTC. Protein sequence: CASSTTGTYNEQFF. This sequence joins TRBV7-2 and TRBJ2-1; D is perhaps TRBD1 (6 bases). Looked up from germline, CDR1 is SGHTA and CDR2 is FQGNSA. V lost 5 bases and J lost 2, with 10 bases in between. CDR3 length: 14 residues.

V usage is TRBV30 and J usage is TRBJ1-1; 7 nucleotides agree with TRBD1. CDR1 is GTSNPN and CDR2 is SVGIG in the germline V gene (reference sequence). The CDR3 covers 11 residues. Here the CDR3 DNA reads TGTGCATTGGAGGAGGGGGCGCGAGCTTTCTTT. Its protein product is CALEEGARAFF.

The rearrangement joins TRBV11-3 to TRBJ2-3, with D perhaps matching TRBD1 (5 bases). The V end lost 5 bases, the J end lost 1 base, and 13 bases lay between the germline ends. This CDR3 has 15 residues. Germline-derived CDR1 and CDR2 are SGHNT and YENEEA. The CDR3 loop is CASSETGDGTDTQYF. The CDR3 nucleotides read TGTGCCAGCAGCGAAACAGGAGACGGCACAGATACGCAGTATTTT.

The V call is TRBV29-1, the J call TRBJ2-3; 8 nucleotides align to TRBD2. V shed 4 bases and J 0 bases; nucleotides not matched to a gene: 6. Germline CDR1 reads SQVTM; CDR2 reads ANQGSEA. The CDR3 loop spans 15 amino acids. CDR3 DNA sequence: TGCAGCGTTGGGGGCGGGGGGCCTAGCACAGATACGCAGTATTTT. Encoded protein: CSVGGGGPSTDTQYF.

The genes are TRBV18 and TRBJ2-1; TRBD1 is a possible D gene (6 bases). The CDR3 consists of 16 residues. The germline CDR1 and CDR2 sequences are KGHSH and LQKENI. Trimming stripped 0 bases from V and 8 bases from J, with 17 bases between. Here the CDR3 DNA reads TGTGCCAGCTCACCACCGATTGGGGGCGGTTTGCATGAGCAGTTCTTC. It yields the protein CASSPPIGGGLHEQFF.